This T cell receptor (beta chain) is drawn from a study of blood T cell repertoires in COVID-19. On the study more broadly: Sites across the United States, Italy and Spain contributed samples from acute and convalescent COVID-19. Sample material is recorded as cDNA or gDNA derived from T cells, B-cell-depleted T cells, or PBMCs.

Assay: immunoSEQ multiplex PCR; the TCRdb copy retains only in-frame clones and omits some. The data hold about 400,000 clones, with nearly 90% observed a single time. Germline V gene lookup returns CDR1 ENHRY and CDR2 SYGVKD. The CDR3 sequence is 16 residues long. V was clipped by 0 bases and J by 6 bases; unmatched bases: 8. The count of this clone is one. Living in roughly 25 US areas, the participants were between roughly 18 and 95 years of age. Cohorts were determined from participant-reported clinical history. Sequenced input: PBMCs or T cells enriched from blood (not recorded which). This TCR came from a woman under 30 with acute COVID-19. This chain uses TRBV10-3 with TRBJ2-1, with 7 bases fitting TRBD2. CDR3 sequence: CAISESLAGVVNEQFF. The CDR3 bases are TGTGCCATCAGTGAGTCCTTGGCGGGAGTGGTCAATGAGCAGTTCTTC.